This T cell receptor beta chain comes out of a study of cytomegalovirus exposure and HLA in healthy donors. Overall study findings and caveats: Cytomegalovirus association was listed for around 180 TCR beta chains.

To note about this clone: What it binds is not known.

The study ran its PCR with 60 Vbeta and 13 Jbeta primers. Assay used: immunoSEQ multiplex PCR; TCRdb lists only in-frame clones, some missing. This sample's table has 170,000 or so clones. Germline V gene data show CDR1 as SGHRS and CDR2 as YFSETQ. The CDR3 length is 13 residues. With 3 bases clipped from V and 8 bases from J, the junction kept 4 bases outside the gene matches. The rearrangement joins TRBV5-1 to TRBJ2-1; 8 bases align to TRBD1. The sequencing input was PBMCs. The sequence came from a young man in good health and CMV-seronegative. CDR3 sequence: CASSYYRGDEQFF. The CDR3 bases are TGCGCCAGCAGCTACTACAGGGGGGATGAGCAGTTCTTC.